These 18 T cell receptor beta chains came from one sample sequenced in a study of technical replicates of blood from several donors. The protocol was immunoSEQ multiplex PCR, while the TCRdb copy is restricted to in-frame clones and leaves out a portion. The data contain about 73,000 clones, 85% to 95% of them singletons. Material for sequencing was T cells isolated from PBMCs. Receptors were obtained from a human donor in good health.

This rearrangement joins TRBV6-1 to TRBJ2-7, with 7 bases identical to TRBD1. The CDR3 has 13 residues. Germline CDR1 MNHNS, CDR2 SASEGT. V lost 4 bases and J lost 3; bases outside the gene matches: 3. The CDR3 bases are TGTGCCAGCAGTGCAGGGACAGACTACGAGCAGTACTTC. Protein: CASSAGTDYEQYF.

The chain uses TRBV4-1 and TRBJ1-3, with 8 bases fitting TRBD1. The germline gives CDR1 MGHRA, CDR2 YSYEKL. Trimming at V came to 2 bases and at J to 7 bases, leaving 7 bases not matched to a gene. The CDR3 runs to 15 residues. CDR3 DNA sequence: TGCGCCAGCAGCCAAATACCAGGGGGCGCGAACACCATATATTTT. Translation: CASSQIPGGANTIYF.

V gene TRBV19 combines with J gene TRBJ1-5; TRBD1 agrees at 10 bases. This CDR3 has 16 amino acids. Germline V CDR1 and CDR2: LNHDA, SQIVND (reference sequence). The J segment lost 0 bases and the V segment lost 6 bases, leaving 5 bases of the junction unmatched. The CDR3 loop reads CASSPGQGYSNQPQHF. DNA of the CDR3: TGTGCCAGTAGCCCGGGACAGGGGTATAGCAATCAGCCCCAGCATTTT.

V and J are TRBV5-1 and TRBJ1-2; 7 nucleotides match TRBD1. V lost 0 bases, J lost 7 bases, and 9 bases stayed unmatched. The CDR3 runs to 15 residues. CDR1 SGHRS and CDR2 YFSETQ come from the germline V gene. CDR3 coding DNA: TGCGCCAGCAGCTTGGCCGAAGGGGGCGCGGTTGGCTACACCTTC. Amino acids: CASSLAEGGAVGYTF.

This sequence joins TRBV2 and TRBJ2-1; 8 positions match TRBD2. CDR1 and CDR2 (germline): SNHLY, FYNNEI. The CDR3 loop spans 15 amino acids. Germline trimming cut 4 bases from V and 8 bases from J; bases unmatched to any gene: 10. In DNA, the CDR3 is TGTGCCAGCAGTGTCTTCGGGGGGGGCCGAGATGAGCAGTTCTTC. This codes for CASSVFGGGRDEQFF.

This chain links TRBV7-9 with TRBJ2-7; the D gene is possibly TRBD2 (5 bases). V was shortened by 8 bases and J by 5 bases, with 13 bases between the two germline ends. The germline V gene encodes CDR1 SEHNR and CDR2 FQNEAQ (reference sequence). This CDR3 region has 12 residues. In DNA form, the CDR3 reads TGTGCCAGCGGGAGAGGAATTGACGAGCAGTACTTC. This encodes CASGRGIDEQYF.

The chain recombines TRBV2 with TRBJ1-5, with 7 positions matching TRBD1. The trim removed 3 bases at V and 5 bases at J, leaving 10 bases unmatched. The CDR3 runs to 16 residues. Per the germline V gene, CDR1 is SNHLY and CDR2 is FYNNEI. This CDR3 reads CASSDVVGRGYQPQHF. CDR3 nucleotides: TGTGCCAGCAGTGACGTAGTGGGCAGGGGGTATCAGCCCCAGCATTTT.

The chain has TRBV4-1 and TRBJ2-2, with 7 bases identical to TRBD2. Trimming at V came to 0 bases and at J to 4 bases, leaving 11 bases not matched to a gene. CDR3 length equals 18 residues. Per germline, CDR1 MGHRA and CDR2 YSYEKL. The DNA of the CDR3 is TGCGCCAGCAGCCAAGATAGGTGGGAGGGCCGCTCCACCGGGGAGCTGTTTTTT. It codes for CASSQDRWEGRSTGELFF.

The chain combines TRBV5-5 with TRBJ1-1; 10 nucleotides align to TRBD1. CDR3 length equals 15 residues. Trimming at V came to 3 bases and at J to 3 bases, leaving 5 bases not matched to a gene. Germline V gene data show CDR1 as SGHKS and CDR2 as YYEKEE (reference sequence). The CDR3 coding sequence is TGTGCCAGCAGCTCCGGGACAGGGGACTACACTGAAGCTTTCTTT. Encoded protein: CASSSGTGDYTEAFF.

The chain recombines TRBV27 with TRBJ2-7; 7 nucleotides match TRBD2. The germline CDR1 and CDR2 sequences are MNHEY and SMNVEV (reference sequence). Unmatched junction bases numbered 5, after V lost 6 bases and J lost 3 bases. This CDR3 comprises 13 residues. Here the CDR3 DNA reads TGTGCCAGCAGCCCCAGGGAGGGCTACGAGCAGTACTTC. Translation: CASSPREGYEQYF.

The rearrangement links TRBV19 to TRBJ1-2, with 7 bases aligning to TRBD1. This CDR3 region has 14 residues. V was pared by 5 bases and J by 1 base, with 4 bases of the junction left unmatched. Germline CDR1 reads LNHDA; CDR2 reads SQIVND (reference sequence). DNA of the CDR3: TGTGCCAGTAGTCCCCGGACAGGTAACTATGGCTACACCTTC. Translated, it gives CASSPRTGNYGYTF.

This chain joins TRBV4-1 and TRBJ2-2; unclear D gene. Trimming removed 0 bases at V and 5 bases at J, with 16 bases between. CDR3 size: 17 residues. Germline CDR1 MGHRA, CDR2 YSYEKL. CDR3 nucleotides: TGCGCCAGCAGCCAAGAAAGCGTAGGCATTATAACCGGGGAGCTGTTTTTT. Residues: CASSQESVGIITGELFF.

V usage is TRBV7-2 and J usage is TRBJ2-4, with 8 bases matching TRBD1. The trim removed 5 bases at V and 3 bases at J, leaving 3 bases unmatched. This CDR3 contains 14 residues. CDR1 and CDR2 from the germline V gene are SGHTA and FQGNSA. The DNA of the CDR3 is TGTGCCAGCAGCCGGGGACAGGTCAAAAACATTCAGTACTTC. The encoded protein is CASSRGQVKNIQYF.

The chain is built from TRBV19 and TRBJ2-6, with TRBD1 matching 9 bases. Unmatched junction bases numbered 13, after V lost 4 bases and J lost 3 bases. This CDR3 has 19 residues. Per the germline V gene, CDR1 is LNHDA and CDR2 is SQIVND (reference sequence). In nucleotides, the CDR3 is TGTGCCAGTAGTAAGGCTTGGGACAGGGTAAGAGGTGGGGCCAACGTCCTGACTTTC. Translated, it gives CASSKAWDRVRGGANVLTF. The variable domain in full, completed from reference TRBV19 and TRBJ2-6, reads DGGITQSPKYLFRKEGQNVTLSCEQNLNHDAMYWYRQDPGQGLRLIYYSQIVNDFQKGDIAEGYSVSREKKESFPLTVTSAQKNPTAFYLCASSKAWDRVRGGANVLTFGAGSRLTVL.

The V gene is TRBV19, the J gene TRBJ2-7; 7 bases match TRBD1. V was pared by 9 bases and J by 6 bases, with 11 bases of the junction left unmatched. Germline CDR1 is LNHDA and CDR2 is SQIVND (reference sequence). The CDR3 consists of 13 residues. CDR3 nucleotide sequence: TGTGCCAGCCGGGACAGCGGAGCCCCCGAGCAGTACTTC. Translation gives CASRDSGAPEQYF.

CDR3 protein: CASSRLGQGVYEQYF. The CDR3 coding sequence is TGTGCCAGCTCCCGTCTGGGACAGGGGGTCTACGAGCAGTACTTC. V gene TRBV18 combines with J gene TRBJ2-7; 11 nucleotides agree with TRBD1. The CDR3 extends over 15 amino acids. The ends lost 6 bases at V and 3 bases at J; junction bases unmatched: 7. The germline V gene has CDR1 KGHSH and CDR2 LQKENI.

J is TRBJ2-1 and V is TRBV6-6; TRBD2 matches 13 bases. J lost 8 bases, V lost 5 bases, and 9 bases had no gene match. The CDR3 contains 16 residues. The germline CDR1 and CDR2 sequences are MNHNY and SVGAGI (reference sequence). The CDR3 region has the DNA TGTGCCAGCAGTACCCTCGGGACTAGCGGGGAAGATGAGCAGTTCTTC. Protein product: CASSTLGTSGEDEQFF.

The chain employs TRBV4-1 and TRBJ2-1; TRBD1 matches at 8 bases. Germline values: CDR1 MGHRA, CDR2 YSYEKL. The CDR3 is 16 residues long. V lost 5 bases to trimming and J lost 8 bases; unmatched junction nucleotides: 14. This CDR3 is CASSISGTGGGDEQFF. CDR3 nucleotides: TGCGCCAGCAGCATCTCTGGGACAGGAGGCGGTGATGAGCAGTTCTTC.